This entry concerns a single TCR beta chain. What it binds is unknown. The data are from a study of cytomegalovirus exposure and HLA in healthy donors. Study context: As an earlier analysis found, about 200 million T cells yielded about 120 million unique TCR beta sequences.

V was pared by 3 bases and J by 2 bases, with 14 bases between. CDR1 and CDR2 (germline): SGHVS, FNYEAQ. CDR3 size: 16 residues. The study ran its PCR with 60 Vbeta and 13 Jbeta primers. The assay was immunoSEQ multiplex PCR, and TCRdb's table has in-frame clones only and misses some. The sample gives 99,000 or so clones, 78% of which show up once; approximately 1.7% is in the top ten. Study-level findings and limits: Some segments of the V type, notably TRBV6-2 and TRBV6-3, were excluded as indistinguishable. As was reported, the classifier diagnosed cytomegalovirus status with high specificity and sensitivity. Other equally common chains were less clonally expanded than HLA-associated TCR beta chains, a later analysis showed.

The genes are TRBV7-6 and TRBJ1-3, with D perhaps TRBD1 (6 bases). The sequenced sample was PBMCs. This TCR was sampled from a woman between 40 and 55 years old in good health and CMV-seronegative. The CDR3 DNA reads as TGTGCCAGCAGCTTGTCAGGGGAAAAGGCTGGAAACACCATATATTTT. Residues: CASSLSGEKAGNTIYF.